This TCR beta chain was observed in a study of CD8+ T cells in alopecia areata. Study-wide results and limits: Although TCR sharing was seen in mice, sharing across patients was less clear, possibly for HLA-related reasons. Sequence data from scalp samples additionally include resident alphabeta T cells of normal skin. Tofacitinib delivered significant drops in scalp clonality and in expanded CD8+ clones among the top 100.

Reverse transcribed after extraction, RNA yielded cDNA as the sequencing template. Data came from immunoSEQ multiplex PCR; TCRdb stores just in-frame clones and leaves some out. The sample lists about 13,000 clones, 65% to 70% occurring once. In regard to this clone: Its antigen is unidentified.

Regarding treatment: oral pan-JAK inhibitor, 5-10 mg twice daily. Alopecia areata patients had lesional scalp punch biopsies and peripheral blood taken from them. Germline V gene sequence: CDR1 LGHNA, CDR2 YSLEER. V gave up 4 bases and J gave up 0 bases, with 9 bases separating them. This CDR3 contains 14 residues. The sequence was obtained from a human donor with alopecia areata. The source was skin, collected at week 4, from a patient treated with tofacitinib. The chain links TRBV4-3 to TRBJ1-1; D gene ambiguous. CDR3 nucleotide sequence: TGCGCCAGCAGCCTAAACCCCTTGAACACTGAAGCTTTCTTT. Encoded protein: CASSLNPLNTEAFF.